This passage covers 10 T cell receptor beta chains from one sample sequenced in a study of cytomegalovirus exposure and HLA in healthy donors. Use of 60 Vbeta and 13 Jbeta primers characterized the PCR. The method was immunoSEQ multiplex PCR; TCRdb's version includes in-frame clones alone and lacks a portion of them. The sample shows 160,000 or so clones, 86% of them seen only once. Sequenced sample: PBMCs. The receptors stem from a woman between 18 and 29 years old in good health and CMV-seronegative.

The chain has TRBV6-5 and TRBJ1-6; weak D call: TRBD1 (6 bases). The germline V gene has CDR1 MNHEY and CDR2 SVGAGI. V lost 6 bases to trimming and J lost 7 bases, with 16 bases between them. The length of the CDR3 is 15 residues. The CDR3 protein is CASRGTGTQNSPLHF. The CDR3 DNA is TGTGCCAGCAGGGGAACCGGGACACAAAATTCACCCCTCCACTTT.

The chain's CDR3 is CASSIVSESWETQYF. The CDR3 DNA sequence: TGTGCCAGTAGTATAGTCAGCGAAAGCTGGGAGACCCAGTACTTC. The V gene is TRBV19, the J gene TRBJ2-5, with D unresolved. V was clipped by 1 base and J by 5 bases, with 14 bases between them. The CDR3 extends over 15 amino acids. Germline V lookup: CDR1 LNHDA, CDR2 SQIVND (reference sequence).

This chain joins TRBV7-9 and TRBJ2-3, with D hard to call. V gave up 7 bases and J gave up 4 bases, with 18 bases separating them. Germline CDR1 SEHNR, CDR2 FQNEAQ (reference sequence). The CDR3 contains 15 residues. Here the CDR3 reads CASTSQAGSPDTQYF. The CDR3 nucleotides read TGTGCCAGCACCTCCCAGGCAGGCAGCCCAGATACGCAGTATTTT.

V gene TRBV27 combines with J gene TRBJ2-1; 11 bases map to TRBD1. The V gene end was trimmed by 3 bases and the J gene end by 10 bases; junction bases not matched to a gene: 8. The CDR3 is made up of 15 amino acids. CDR1 is MNHEY and CDR2 is SMNVEV in the germline V gene (reference sequence). The CDR3 DNA is TGTGCCAGCAGTTTTTCCCTCGGGACAGGGGGGGAGCAGTTCTTC. It encodes CASSFSLGTGGEQFF.

The chain uses TRBV6-1 and TRBJ1-1; no definite D call. The length of the CDR3 is 14 residues. With 2 bases removed from V and 3 bases from J, the gap between germline ends came to 10 bases. CDR1 MNHNS and CDR2 SASEGT come from the germline V gene. CDR3 bases: TGTGCCAGCAGTGAAATCCACACCTACACTGAAGCTTTCTTT. Its protein is CASSEIHTYTEAFF.

The chain couples TRBV30 to TRBJ1-1; D not resolved. Per the germline V gene, CDR1 is GTSNPN and CDR2 is SVGIG (reference sequence). Deletions cut 2 bases from V and 4 bases from J, with 11 bases between. CDR3 size: 13 residues. CDR3 nucleotides: TGTGCCTGGAGTAAGTCCCTAATCACTGAAGCTTTCTTT. This gives the protein CAWSKSLITEAFF.

This clone occurred once. This chain connects TRBV4-2 to TRBJ2-7; no definite D call. V was pared by 2 bases and J by 0 bases, with 17 bases between. Germline CDR1 reads LGHNA; CDR2 reads YNFKEQ. This CDR3 is 17 amino acids long. CDR3 loop: CASSQPPGNPSSYEQYF. The CDR3 DNA reads as TGTGCCAGCAGCCAACCTCCTGGAAACCCTAGCTCCTACGAGCAGTACTTC.

V is TRBV28 and J is TRBJ2-1; 7 nucleotides align to TRBD1. Germline V CDR1 and CDR2: MDHEN, SYDVKM. CDR3 length equals 14 residues. The trim removed 5 bases at V and 7 bases at J, leaving 8 bases unmatched. CDR3 bases: TGTGCCAGCAGTATCGGGACAGTTGGTAATGAGCAGTTCTTC. Its translation: CASSIGTVGNEQFF.

This clone appeared once. V is TRBV7-2 and J is TRBJ2-5; D uncertain. The V and J ends lost 5 bases and 5 bases respectively, with 9 bases between them. Germline CDR1 SGHTA, CDR2 FQGNSA. The CDR3 has 12 residues. CDR3 in DNA: TGTGCCAGCAGCCCGTCGCAGGAGACCCAGTACTTC. It translates to CASSPSQETQYF.

This clone was found once. V usage is TRBV7-3 and J usage is TRBJ1-1; no clear D gene. Trimming left V 5 bases short and J 2 bases short, with 9 bases between. The V gene's germline CDR1 is SGHTA and CDR2 FQGTGA. The CDR3 has 13 residues. CDR3 nucleotide sequence: TGTGCCAGCAGCGGCAACAGTAACACTGAAGCTTTCTTT. It translates to CASSGNSNTEAFF. The whole variable domain, remainder taken from reference TRBV7-3 and TRBJ1-1, is GAGVSQTPSNKVTEKGKYVELRCDPISGHTALYWYRQSLGQGPEFLIYFQGTGAADDSGLPNDRFFAVRPEGSVSTLKIQRTERGDSAVYLCASSGNSNTEAFFGQGTRLTVV.